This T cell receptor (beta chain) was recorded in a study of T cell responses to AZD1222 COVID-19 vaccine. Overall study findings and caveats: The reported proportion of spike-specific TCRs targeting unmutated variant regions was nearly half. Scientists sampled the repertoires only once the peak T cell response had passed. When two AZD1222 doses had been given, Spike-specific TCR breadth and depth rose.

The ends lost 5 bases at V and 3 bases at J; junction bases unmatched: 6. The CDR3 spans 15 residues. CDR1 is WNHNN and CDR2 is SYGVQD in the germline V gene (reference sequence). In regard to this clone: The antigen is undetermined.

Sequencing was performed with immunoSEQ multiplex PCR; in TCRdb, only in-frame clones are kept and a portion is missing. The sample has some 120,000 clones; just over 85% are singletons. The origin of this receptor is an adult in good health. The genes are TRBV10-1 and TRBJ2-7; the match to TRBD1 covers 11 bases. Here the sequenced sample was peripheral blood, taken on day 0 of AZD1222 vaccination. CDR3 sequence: CASSPRTGGYYEQYF. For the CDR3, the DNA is TGCGCCAGCAGTCCTCGGACAGGGGGCTACTACGAGCAGTACTTC.